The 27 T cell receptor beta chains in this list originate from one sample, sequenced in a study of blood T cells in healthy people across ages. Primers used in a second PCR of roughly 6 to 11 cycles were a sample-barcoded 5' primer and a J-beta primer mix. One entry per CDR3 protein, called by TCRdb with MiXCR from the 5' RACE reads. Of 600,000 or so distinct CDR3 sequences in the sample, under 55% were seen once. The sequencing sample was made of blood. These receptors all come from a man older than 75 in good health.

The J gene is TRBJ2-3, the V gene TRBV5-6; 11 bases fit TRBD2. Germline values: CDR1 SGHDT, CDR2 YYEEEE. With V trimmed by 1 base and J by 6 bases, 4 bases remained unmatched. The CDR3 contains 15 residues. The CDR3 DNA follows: TGTGCCAGCAGCTTGCCCCGGACTAGCGGGGATACGCAGTATTTT. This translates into CASSLPRTSGDTQYF.

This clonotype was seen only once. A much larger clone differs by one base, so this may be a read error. CDR3 in amino acids: CTSSLADNEQFF. The CDR3 bases are TGTACCAGCAGCTTGGCGGACAATGAGCAGTTCTTC. The V call is TRBV7-9, the J call TRBJ2-1; no reliable D call. This CDR3 has 12 residues. Germline V CDR1 and CDR2: SEHNR, FQNEAQ (reference sequence).

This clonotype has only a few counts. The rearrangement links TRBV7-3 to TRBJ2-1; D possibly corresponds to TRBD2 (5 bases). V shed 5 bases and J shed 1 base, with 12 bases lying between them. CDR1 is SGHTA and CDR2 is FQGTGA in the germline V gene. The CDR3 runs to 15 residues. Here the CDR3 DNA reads TGTGCCAGCAGCCAAGGGAGTAGTTCCTACAATGAGCAGTTCTTC. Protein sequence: CASSQGSSSYNEQFF. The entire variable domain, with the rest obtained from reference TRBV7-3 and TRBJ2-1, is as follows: GAGVSQTPSNKVTEKGKYVELRCDPISGHTALYWYRQSLGQGPEFLIYFQGTGAADDSGLPNDRFFAVRPEGSVSTLKIQRTERGDSAVYLCASSQGSSSYNEQFFGPGTRLTVL.

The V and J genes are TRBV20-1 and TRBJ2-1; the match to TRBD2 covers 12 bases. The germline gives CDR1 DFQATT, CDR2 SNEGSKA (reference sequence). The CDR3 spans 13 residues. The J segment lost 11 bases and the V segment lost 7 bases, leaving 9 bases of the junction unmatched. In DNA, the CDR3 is TGCAGTGTTCGGACTAGCGGGATAGTTAAGCAGTTCTTC. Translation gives CSVRTSGIVKQFF.

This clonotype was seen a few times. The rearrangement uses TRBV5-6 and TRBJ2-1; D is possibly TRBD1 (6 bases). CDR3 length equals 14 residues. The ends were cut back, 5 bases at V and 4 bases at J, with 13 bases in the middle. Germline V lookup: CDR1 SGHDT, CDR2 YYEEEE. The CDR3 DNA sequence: TGTGCCAGCAGGCCAAGGGGGATTTACAATGAGCAGTTCTTC. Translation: CASRPRGIYNEQFF.

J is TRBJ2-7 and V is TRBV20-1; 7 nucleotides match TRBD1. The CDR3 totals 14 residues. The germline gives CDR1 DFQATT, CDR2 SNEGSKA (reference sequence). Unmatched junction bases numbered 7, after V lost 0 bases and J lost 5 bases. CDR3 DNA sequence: TGCAGTGCTAGAGATACCGACAGGGTCCACGAGCAGTACTTC. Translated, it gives CSARDTDRVHEQYF.

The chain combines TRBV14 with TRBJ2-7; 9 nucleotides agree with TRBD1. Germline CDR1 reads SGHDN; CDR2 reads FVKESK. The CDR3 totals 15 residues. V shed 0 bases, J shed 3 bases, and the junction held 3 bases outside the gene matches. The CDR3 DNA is TGTGCCAGCAGCCAAGATGGGACAGGGATCTACGAGCAGTACTTC. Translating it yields CASSQDGTGIYEQYF.

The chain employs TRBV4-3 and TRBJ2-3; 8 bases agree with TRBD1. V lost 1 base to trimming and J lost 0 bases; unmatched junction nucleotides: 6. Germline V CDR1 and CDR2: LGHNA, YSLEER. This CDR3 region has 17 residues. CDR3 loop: CASSQGTGYYSTDTQYF. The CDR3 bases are TGCGCCAGCAGCCAAGGGACAGGGTATTACAGCACAGATACGCAGTATTTT.

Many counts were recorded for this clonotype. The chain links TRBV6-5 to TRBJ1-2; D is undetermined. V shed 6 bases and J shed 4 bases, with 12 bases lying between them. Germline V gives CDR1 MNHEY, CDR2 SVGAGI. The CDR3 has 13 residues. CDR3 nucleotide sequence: TGTGCCAGCAGGCTCCCAGGAACCTATGGCTACACCTTC. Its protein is CASRLPGTYGYTF.

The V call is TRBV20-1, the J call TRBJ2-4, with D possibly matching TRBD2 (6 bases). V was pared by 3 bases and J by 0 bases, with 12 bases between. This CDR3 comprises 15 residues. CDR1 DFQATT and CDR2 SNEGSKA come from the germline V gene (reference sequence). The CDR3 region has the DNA TGCAGTGCTAGTTTAGCGGCCATAGCCAAAAACATTCAGTACTTC. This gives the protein CSASLAAIAKNIQYF.

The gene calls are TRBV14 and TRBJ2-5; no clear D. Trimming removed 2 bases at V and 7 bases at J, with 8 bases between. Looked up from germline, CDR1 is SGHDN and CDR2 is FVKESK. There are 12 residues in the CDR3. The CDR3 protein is CASSQRTGTQYF. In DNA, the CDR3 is TGTGCCAGCAGCCAACGTACGGGGACCCAGTACTTC.

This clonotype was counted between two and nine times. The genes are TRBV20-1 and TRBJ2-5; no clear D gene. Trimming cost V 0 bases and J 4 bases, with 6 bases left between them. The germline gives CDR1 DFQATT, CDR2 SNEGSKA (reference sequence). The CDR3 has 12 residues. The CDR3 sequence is CSARDLVETQYF. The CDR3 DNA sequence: TGCAGTGCTAGAGATCTAGTAGAGACCCAGTACTTC.

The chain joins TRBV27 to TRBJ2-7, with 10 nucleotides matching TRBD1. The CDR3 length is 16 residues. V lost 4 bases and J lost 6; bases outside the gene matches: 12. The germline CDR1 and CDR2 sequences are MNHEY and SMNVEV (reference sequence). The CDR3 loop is CASSSTITDRGLEQYF. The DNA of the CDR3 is TGTGCCAGCAGTTCCACAATCACCGACAGGGGGCTCGAGCAGTACTTC.

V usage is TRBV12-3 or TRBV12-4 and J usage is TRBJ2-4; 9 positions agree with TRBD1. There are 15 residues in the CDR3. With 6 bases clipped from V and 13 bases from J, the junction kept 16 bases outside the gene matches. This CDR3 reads CASSRDRAFRGEQYF. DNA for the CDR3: TGTGCCAGCAGCAGGGACAGGGCGTTTCGGGGGGAGCAGTACTTC.

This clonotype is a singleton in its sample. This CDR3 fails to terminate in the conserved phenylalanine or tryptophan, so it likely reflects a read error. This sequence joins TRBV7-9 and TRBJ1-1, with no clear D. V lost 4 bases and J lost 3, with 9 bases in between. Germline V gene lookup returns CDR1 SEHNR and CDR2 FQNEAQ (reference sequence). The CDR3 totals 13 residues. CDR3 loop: CASSSATYTEAFS. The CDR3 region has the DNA TGTGCCAGCAGCTCTGCCACCTACACTGAAGCTTTCTCT.

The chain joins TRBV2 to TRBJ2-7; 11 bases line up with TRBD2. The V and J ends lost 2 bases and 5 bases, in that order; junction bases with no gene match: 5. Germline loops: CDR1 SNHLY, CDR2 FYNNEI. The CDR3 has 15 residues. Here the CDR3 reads CASSELAGGTHEQYF. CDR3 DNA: TGTGCCAGCAGTGAACTAGCGGGGGGTACCCACGAGCAGTACTTC.

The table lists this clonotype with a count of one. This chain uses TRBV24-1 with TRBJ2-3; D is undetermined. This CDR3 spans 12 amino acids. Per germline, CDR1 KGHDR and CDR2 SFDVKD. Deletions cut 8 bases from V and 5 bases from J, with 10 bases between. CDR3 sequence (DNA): TGTGCCACCAAAGGGAATGGAGATACGCAGTATTTT. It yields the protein CATKGNGDTQYF.

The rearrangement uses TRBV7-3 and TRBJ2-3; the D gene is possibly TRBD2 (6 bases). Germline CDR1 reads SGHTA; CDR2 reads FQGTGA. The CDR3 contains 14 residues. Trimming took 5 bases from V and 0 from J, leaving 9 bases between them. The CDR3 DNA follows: TGTGCCAGCAGCAAGGGGACTAGCACAGATACGCAGTATTTT. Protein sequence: CASSKGTSTDTQYF.

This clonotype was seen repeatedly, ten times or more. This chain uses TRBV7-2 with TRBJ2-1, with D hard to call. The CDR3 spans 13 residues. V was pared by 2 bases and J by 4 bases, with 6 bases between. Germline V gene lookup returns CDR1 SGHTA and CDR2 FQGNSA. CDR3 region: CASSLSQYNEQFF. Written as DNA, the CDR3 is TGTGCCAGCAGCTTATCCCAATACAATGAGCAGTTCTTC.

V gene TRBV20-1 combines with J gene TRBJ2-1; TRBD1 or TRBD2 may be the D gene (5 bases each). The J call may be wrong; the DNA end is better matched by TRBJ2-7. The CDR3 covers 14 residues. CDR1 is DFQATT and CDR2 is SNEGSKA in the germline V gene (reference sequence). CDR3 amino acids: CSAPPRGSYNEQYF. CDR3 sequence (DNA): TGCAGTGCTCCCCCTCGGGGCTCCTACAATGAGCAGTACTTC.

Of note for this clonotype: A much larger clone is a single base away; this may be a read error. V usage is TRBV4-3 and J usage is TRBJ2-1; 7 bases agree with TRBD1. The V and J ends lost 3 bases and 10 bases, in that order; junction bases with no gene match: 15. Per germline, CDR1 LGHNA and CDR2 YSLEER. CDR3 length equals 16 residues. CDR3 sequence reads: CASSQETGFTSYEQFF. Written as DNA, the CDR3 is TGCGCCAGCAGCCAGGAGACAGGGTTTACGTCCTACGAGCAGTTCTTC.

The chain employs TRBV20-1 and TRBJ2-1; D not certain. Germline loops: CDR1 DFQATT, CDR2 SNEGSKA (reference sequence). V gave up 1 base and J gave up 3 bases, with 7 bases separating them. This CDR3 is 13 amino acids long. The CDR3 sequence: CSARGPSYNEQFF. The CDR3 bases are TGCAGTGCTAGAGGCCCTAGCTACAATGAGCAGTTCTTC.

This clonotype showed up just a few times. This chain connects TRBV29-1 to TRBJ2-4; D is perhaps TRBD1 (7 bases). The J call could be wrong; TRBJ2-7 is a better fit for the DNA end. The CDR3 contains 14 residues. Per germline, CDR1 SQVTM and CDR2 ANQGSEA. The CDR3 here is CSVKSTGDGGEQYF. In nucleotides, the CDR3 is TGCAGCGTTAAGAGCACAGGGGACGGGGGCGAGCAGTACTTC.

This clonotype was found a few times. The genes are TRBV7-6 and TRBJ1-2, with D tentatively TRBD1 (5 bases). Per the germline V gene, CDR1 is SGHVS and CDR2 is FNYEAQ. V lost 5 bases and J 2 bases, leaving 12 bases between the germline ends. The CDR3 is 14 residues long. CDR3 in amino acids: CASSPTGRNYGYTF. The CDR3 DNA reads TGTGCCAGCAGCCCTACGGGACGGAACTATGGCTACACCTTC.

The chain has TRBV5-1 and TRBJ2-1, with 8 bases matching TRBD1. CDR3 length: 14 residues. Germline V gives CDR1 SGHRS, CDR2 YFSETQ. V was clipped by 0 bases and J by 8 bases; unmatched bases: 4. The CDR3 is CASSLEGTGYEQFF. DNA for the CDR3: TGCGCCAGCAGCTTGGAAGGGACAGGCTATGAGCAGTTCTTC.

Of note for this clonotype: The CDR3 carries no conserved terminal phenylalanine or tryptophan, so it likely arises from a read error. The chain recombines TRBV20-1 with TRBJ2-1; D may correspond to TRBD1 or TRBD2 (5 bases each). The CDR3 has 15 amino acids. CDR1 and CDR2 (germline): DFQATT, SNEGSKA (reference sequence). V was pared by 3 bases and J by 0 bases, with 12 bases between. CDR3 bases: TGCAGTGCTAGGGGGCCAGCGGTCTCCTACAATGAGCAGTTCTTA. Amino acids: CSARGPAVSYNEQFL.

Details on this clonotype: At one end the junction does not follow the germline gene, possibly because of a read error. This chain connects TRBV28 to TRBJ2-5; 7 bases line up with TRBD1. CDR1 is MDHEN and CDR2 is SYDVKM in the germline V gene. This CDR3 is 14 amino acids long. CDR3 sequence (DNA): TGTGCCAGCAGGCGACAGGGACCGACCTACGAGCAGGACTTC. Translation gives CASRRQGPTYEQDF.